A selection of T cell receptor beta chains follows, all from one sample in a study of blood T cells in healthy people across ages. TCRdb redid the calling of the 5' RACE reads with MiXCR, one entry per CDR3 protein. This table has about 930,000 distinct CDR3 sequences, roughly 28% appearing once. A further study also used this sample, focusing on T cells of mothers and their children.

The specimen sequenced was blood. The receptors derive from a woman aged 40 to 49 in good health. The CDR3 runs from the conserved cysteine through the conserved F or W. The D gene is left open where the match is weak. Clone size is shown for a subset of rows, as once, few, many or a class of expanded clone.

J gene | clone size | D gene | V gene | CDR3 protein | CDR3 DNA
TRBJ2-4 | . | . | TRBV6-1 | CASRGMGLAKNIQYF | TGTGCCAGCAGGGGGATGGGATTAGCCAAAAACATTCAGTACTTC
TRBJ2-5 | many | . | TRBV7-9 | CASSLAVRDQETQYF | TGTGCCAGCAGCTTAGCAGTCAGGGACCAAGAGACCCAGTACTTC
TRBJ1-5 | . | . | TRBV2 | CASRAIYSPNSNQPQHF | TGTGCCAGCAGAGCTATTTACAGTCCTAATAGCAATCAGCCCCAGCATTTT
TRBJ2-1 | . | TRBD2 | TRBV3-1 | CASSQDLGSGGVQFF | TGTGCCAGCAGCCAAGACCTAGGTAGCGGGGGGGTACAGTTCTTC
TRBJ2-1 | many | . | TRBV29-1 | CSVDHNEQFF | TGCAGCGTTGACCACAATGAGCAGTTCTTC
TRBJ2-7 | . | . | TRBV9 | CASSGGGSWYEQYF | TGTGCCAGCAGCGGAGGAGGAAGTTGGTACGAGCAGTACTTC
TRBJ2-4 | . | . | TRBV25-1 | CASGPDTYGVKSIQYF | TGTGCCAGCGGTCCGGACACCTATGGAGTTAAAAGCATTCAGTACTTC
TRBJ2-6 | . | . | TRBV29-1 | CSVTGHEGAGANVLTF | TGCAGCGTCACGGGCCACGAGGGGGCTGGGGCCAACGTCCTGACTTTC
TRBJ2-5 | . | . | TRBV14 | CASSQEWAVRETQDF | TGTGCCAGCAGCCAAGAGTGGGCAGTTCGGGAGACCCAGGACTTC
TRBJ2-5 | many | . | TRBV7-2 | CASTLVETQYF | TGTGCCAGCACGCTGGTAGAGACCCAGTACTTC
TRBJ2-1 | . | . | TRBV7-9 | CASTSHGDEQFF | TGTGCCAGCACCTCCCACGGGGATGAGCAGTTCTTC
TRBJ2-4 | few | . | TRBV12-3/TRBV12-4 | CASSFGELTKNIQYF | TGTGCCAGCAGTTTCGGGGAGTTAACCAAAAACATTCAGTACTTC
TRBJ2-1 | . | . | TRBV7-9 | CASSLAIGGPDGQQFF | TGTGCCAGCAGCTTAGCGATAGGTGGGCCCGATGGACAGCAGTTCTTC
TRBJ2-7 | few | . | TRBV30 | CAWSVLALEQYF | TGTGCCTGGAGTGTACTGGCGCTCGAGCAGTACTTC
TRBJ2-7 | . | . | TRBV20-1 | CSANSGEGEQYF | TGCAGTGCTAATTCAGGGGAGGGCGAGCAGTACTTC
TRBJ1-1 | many | . | TRBV7-2 | CASSGSGQNTEAFF | TGTGCCAGCAGCGGTAGTGGACAGAACACTGAAGCTTTCTTT
TRBJ2-3 | . | . | TRBV4-1 | CASSPTDDAQYF | TGCGCCAGCAGTCCCACCGACGATGCGCAGTATTTT
TRBJ2-3 | many | . | TRBV5-1 | CASTQGGFTDTQYF | TGCGCCAGCACCCAAGGGGGGTTCACAGATACGCAGTATTTT
TRBJ2-7 | . | . | TRBV7-2 | CASSVEGSYEQYF | TGTGCCAGCAGCGTCGAAGGGAGCTACGAGCAGTACTTC
TRBJ1-6 | few | TRBD1 | TRBV7-8 | CASSSRQGASRSPLHF | TGTGCCAGCAGCTCCCGGCAGGGGGCTAGTCGTTCACCCCTCCACTTT
TRBJ2-7 | few | TRBD1 | TRBV9 | CASSEQGAGDEQYF | TGTGCCAGCAGCGAACAGGGGGCCGGGGACGAGCAGTACTTC
TRBJ2-1 | many | . | TRBV2 | CANMGWDNEQFF | TGTGCCAACATGGGCTGGGACAATGAGCAGTTCTTC
TRBJ1-2 | few | . | TRBV14 | CASSLGLSYGYTF | TGTGCCAGCAGCCTGGGCCTCAGCTATGGCTACACCTTC
TRBJ2-7 | . | . | TRBV7-2 | CASSLNIEGTYEQYF | TGTGCCAGCAGCTTAAACATTGAGGGGACCTACGAGCAGTACTTC
TRBJ2-6 | . | . | TRBV30 | CAWSRDAGANVLTF | TGTGCCTGGAGCCGAGACGCTGGGGCCAACGTCCTGACGTTC
TRBJ2-3 | few | . | TRBV3-1 | CASSQASDTQYF | TGTGCCAGCAGCCAAGCGTCCGATACGCAGTATTTT
TRBJ2-7 | many | . | TRBV20-1 | CSASEGSRYEQYF | TGCAGTGCTAGCGAGGGGTCTAGATACGAGCAGTACTTC
TRBJ2-1 | . | . | TRBV5-1 | CASRPSSNSYNEQFF | TGCGCCAGCAGGCCCTCCTCGAACTCCTACAATGAGCAGTTCTTC
TRBJ2-2 | . | TRBD2 | TRBV15 | CATSRDLASGSYTGERFF | TGTGCCACCAGCAGAGATCTTGCTAGCGGGTCTTACACCGGGGAGCGGTTTTTT
TRBJ2-1 | . | . | TRBV5-4 | CASSPPGTPGRDEQFF | TGTGCCAGCAGCCCTCCCGGGACCCCGGGCCGGGATGAGCAGTTCTTC
TRBJ2-7 | many | . | TRBV4-2 | CASSQDGVQASYEQYF | TGTGCCAGCAGCCAAGATGGGGTACAGGCGTCCTACGAGCAGTACTTC
TRBJ2-7 | many | TRBD2 | TRBV4-3 | CASSEGLAGATYEQYF | TGCGCCAGCAGCGAGGGGCTAGCGGGGGCAACCTACGAGCAGTACTTC
TRBJ1-1 | . | . | TRBV5-6 | CASSFTTGLEAFF | TGTGCCAGCAGCTTTACAACAGGACTCGAAGCTTTCTTT
TRBJ2-1 | . | TRBD1 | TRBV12-5 | CASGAGTASYNEQFF | TGTGCTAGTGGTGCCGGGACAGCCTCCTACAATGAGCAGTTCTTC